This passage covers 18 T cell receptor beta chains from one sample sequenced in a study. Tregs were sorted as CD4+CD25+CD127-/low cells. From the 5' RACE reads, TCRdb called clonotypes with MiXCR, one entry per CDR3 protein. Here the sample spans around 50,000 distinct CDR3 sequences, about 28% being singletons. Sequencing was done on a sample of tumor-infiltrating Tregs sorted from the breast tumor. The receptors originated from a female donor with breast cancer.

The V call is TRBV7-2, the J call TRBJ1-5; weak D call: TRBD1 (5 bases). The CDR3 runs to 15 residues. Looked up from germline, CDR1 is SGHTA and CDR2 is FQGNSA. With 5 bases removed from V and 1 base from J, the gap between germline ends came to 12 bases. The CDR3 region is CASSRQWGSNQPQHF. The CDR3 DNA reads TGTGCCAGCAGCCGACAGTGGGGGAGCAATCAGCCCCAGCATTTT.

The chain uses TRBV30 and TRBJ2-2, with 8 bases aligning to TRBD1. The CDR3 runs to 12 residues. V gave up 5 bases and J gave up 8 bases; unmatched junction bases: 4. Per germline, CDR1 GTSNPN and CDR2 SVGIG (reference sequence). This CDR3 reads CAWGRGQGELFF. CDR3 nucleotides: TGTGCCTGGGGCAGGGGGCAGGGGGAGCTGTTTTTT. Full variable domain (outside the CDR3, taken from reference TRBV30 and TRBJ2-2): SQTIHQWPATLVQPVGSPLSLECTVEGTSNPNLYWYRQAAGRGLQLLFYSVGIGQISSEVPQNLSASRPQDRQFILSSKKLLLSDSGFYLCAWGRGQGELFFGEGSRLTVL.

About this clonotype itself: In this CDR3 the conserved last residue, phenylalanine or tryptophan, is missing, so a read error is likely. The chain combines TRBV5-6 with TRBJ1-6; no definite D call. The CDR3 is made up of 17 amino acids. The germline gives CDR1 SGHDT, CDR2 YYEEEE. Deletions cut 4 bases from V and 5 bases from J, with 19 bases between. The CDR3 nucleotides are TGTGCCAGCAGCCTGTCGGGATGGACCCCTGATAATTCACCCCTCCACTCT. Amino acid sequence: CASSLSGWTPDNSPLHS.

The sample holds a few counts of this clonotype. The J gene is TRBJ2-1, the V gene TRBV3-1; 11 bases are a match to TRBD2. V was pared by 0 bases and J by 7 bases, with 5 bases of the junction left unmatched. Germline values: CDR1 LGHDT, CDR2 YNNKEL (reference sequence). The CDR3 is 16 residues long. The CDR3 DNA sequence: TGTGCCAGCAGCCAAGACCTAGCGGGGGGCACTAATGAGCAGTTCTTC. This translates into CASSQDLAGGTNEQFF.

J is TRBJ1-5 and V is TRBV5-4; 8 bases match TRBD1. After removal of 0 bases from V and 0 bases from J, the junction contained 5 bases not matched to a gene. The germline gives CDR1 SGHNT, CDR2 YYREEE (reference sequence). The CDR3 covers 17 residues. CDR3 sequence reads: CASSLVETGASNQPQHF. As DNA, the CDR3 is TGTGCCAGCAGCTTGGTAGAGACAGGGGCTAGCAATCAGCCCCAGCATTTT.

This clonotype was recorded a few times. The gene calls are TRBV5-1 and TRBJ2-1; D possibly corresponds to TRBD1 (5 bases). The CDR3 runs to 15 residues. V was pared by 4 bases and J by 6 bases, with 17 bases between. In germline, CDR1 is SGHRS, CDR2 YFSETQ. The CDR3 spells CASSLTDMTLNEQFF. The CDR3 nucleotides are TGCGCCAGCAGCCTAACGGACATGACCCTCAATGAGCAGTTCTTC.

The chain employs TRBV24-1 and TRBJ2-7; perhaps TRBD1 as D (5 bases). There are 14 residues in the CDR3. The V and J ends lost 7 bases and 1 base respectively, with 13 bases between them. Germline V gives CDR1 KGHDR, CDR2 SFDVKD. CDR3 residues: CATREGVGSYEQYF. CDR3 nucleotides: TGTGCCACCAGAGAAGGGGTAGGTTCCTACGAGCAGTACTTC.

This clonotype was picked up many times. This sequence joins TRBV5-1 and TRBJ1-3, with D perhaps TRBD1 (5 bases). Germline V gene lookup returns CDR1 SGHRS and CDR2 YFSETQ. V dropped 0 bases and J dropped 0 bases, with 10 bases sitting between them. The CDR3 sequence is 16 residues long. The CDR3 DNA reads as TGCGCCAGCAGCTTGGGCGGGACCAGCTCTGGAAACACCATATATTTT. Protein: CASSLGGTSSGNTIYF.

This clonotype was counted only a few times. This chain uses TRBV6-1 with TRBJ1-5; no clear D. Germline V gene data show CDR1 as MNHNS and CDR2 as SASEGT. The length of the CDR3 is 16 residues. The V end lost 6 bases, the J end lost 4 bases, and 19 bases lay between the germline ends. In DNA form, the CDR3 reads TGTGCCAGCAGCCCACTGATGGGTCTAGGGAATCAGCCCCAGCATTTT. Translated, it gives CASSPLMGLGNQPQHF.

V and J are TRBV28 and TRBJ1-5; 9 nucleotides agree with TRBD1. The germline V gene has CDR1 MDHEN and CDR2 SYDVKM. After removal of 5 bases from V and 7 bases from J, the junction contained 6 bases not matched to a gene. The CDR3 runs 14 residues. The DNA for the CDR3 is TGTGCCAGCAGTCTGGGACAGGGTGTACAGCCCCAGCATTTT. It specifies CASSLGQGVQPQHF.

In its sample, this clonotype is medium-sized. This rearrangement joins TRBV10-3 to TRBJ2-3, with a possible D match to TRBD2 (5 bases). Germline V lookup: CDR1 ENHRY, CDR2 SYGVKD. V was cut by 4 bases and J by 3 bases, with 11 bases left in between. CDR3 length equals 14 residues. CDR3 in amino acids: CAISGSGTTDTQYF. DNA of the CDR3: TGTGCCATCAGTGGCTCGGGAACTACAGATACGCAGTATTTT.

This chain links TRBV20-1 with TRBJ2-1; 14 bases agree with TRBD2. CDR3 size: 16 residues. V trimming: 5 bases; J trimming: 10 bases; junction bases outside the gene matches: 13. CDR1 is DFQATT, CDR2 SNEGSKA, per germline (reference sequence). The CDR3 here is CSAPSGGLAGAGEQFF. In DNA form, the CDR3 reads TGCAGTGCTCCCTCAGGGGGACTAGCGGGAGCGGGGGAGCAGTTCTTC.

The chain employs TRBV7-9 and TRBJ2-2; D gene unclear. The CDR3 is made up of 15 amino acids. V dropped 3 bases and J dropped 4 bases, with 12 bases sitting between them. Germline-derived CDR1 and CDR2 are SEHNR and FQNEAQ (reference sequence). The CDR3 region has the DNA TGTGCCAGCAGCTTTAGTGCTCTTCCCACCGGGGAGCTGTTTTTT. Encoded protein: CASSFSALPTGELFF.

This clonotype has more than one count but fewer than ten. V gene TRBV20-1 combines with J gene TRBJ2-1, with TRBD2 matching over 7 bases. The germline CDR1 and CDR2 sequences are DFQATT and SNEGSKA (reference sequence). Losses at the gene ends were 8 bases for V and 3 bases for J; bases not matched to a gene: 4. CDR3 length: 12 residues. The CDR3, as DNA: TGCAGTCTGGGCGGGAGCTACAATGAGCAGTTCTTC. Residues: CSLGGSYNEQFF.

CDR3 sequence reads: CASSQDRRNYEQYF. CDR3 in DNA: TGTGCCAGCAGCCAAGATAGGAGGAACTACGAGCAGTACTTC. The genes are TRBV14 and TRBJ2-7; tentatively, D is TRBD2 (5 bases). V lost 0 bases to trimming and J lost 3 bases, with 9 bases between them. CDR1 SGHDN and CDR2 FVKESK come from the germline V gene. This CDR3 has 14 amino acids.

This clonotype was counted a few times. The genes are TRBV5-1 and TRBJ2-3; D unclear. Deletions cut 4 bases from V and 8 bases from J, with 17 bases between. The CDR3 has 14 amino acids. The germline V gene encodes CDR1 SGHRS and CDR2 YFSETQ. This CDR3 reads CASSADPGLGTQYF. For the CDR3, the DNA is TGCGCCAGCAGCGCCGACCCTGGCCTGGGTACGCAGTATTTT.

This sequence joins TRBV10-3 and TRBJ1-2, with TRBD1 matching 9 bases. The germline V gene encodes CDR1 ENHRY and CDR2 SYGVKD. The trim removed 4 bases at V and 3 bases at J, leaving 12 bases unmatched. The length of the CDR3 is 17 residues. CDR3 residues: CAISGSAGTGFDYGYTF. The CDR3 DNA sequence: TGTGCCATCAGTGGCTCCGCGGGGACAGGGTTCGACTATGGCTACACCTTC.

This clonotype appeared many times. The chain is built from TRBV30 and TRBJ1-1; D ambiguous. V was clipped by 2 bases and J by 4 bases, with 17 bases between them. CDR1 GTSNPN and CDR2 SVGIG come from the germline V gene (reference sequence). This CDR3 is built from 15 residues. The CDR3 sequence is CAWSNERRFGTEAFF. CDR3 sequence (DNA): TGTGCCTGGAGTAACGAGAGGCGTTTTGGCACTGAAGCTTTCTTT.